These 30 T cell receptor beta chains were sequenced from one sample in a study of shared clonotypes between healthy human individuals. Here immunoSEQ multiplex PCR was the method, and the copy in TCRdb shows in-frame clones only, minus some. The sample consists of around 320,000 clones, around 86% of them appearing once. The sample taken for sequencing was memory CD8+ T cells sorted from blood. Subset given: CD45RO+ cells pooled with CCR7-negative TemRA cells. The receptors were gathered from a young man in good health.

The CDR3 nucleotides read TGTGCCTGGAGTGAGGGACAGGGGGAGAAGCCCCAGCATTTT. It is translated as CAWSEGQGEKPQHF. The chain combines TRBV30 with TRBJ1-5, with TRBD1 identical over 11 bases. This CDR3 region has 14 residues. Per germline, CDR1 GTSNPN and CDR2 SVGIG (reference sequence). Trimming took 1 base from V and 8 from J; bases not matched to a gene: 4.

The rearrangement joins TRBV5-1 to TRBJ2-7; a possible D gene is TRBD1 (6 bases). Between the trimmed V and J ends, which lost 1 base and 2 bases, there was a span of 10 bases. The CDR3 spans 14 residues. The germline gives CDR1 SGHRS, CDR2 YFSETQ. The CDR3: CASSLSPGAYEQYF. The CDR3 DNA follows: TGCGCCAGCAGCTTGTCCCCAGGGGCCTACGAGCAGTACTTC.

This clone was recorded only once. The chain is built from TRBV4-1 and TRBJ2-1, with 8 bases aligning to TRBD1. The CDR3 loop spans 15 amino acids. Trimming removed 4 bases from V and 6 bases from J; junction bases left unmatched: 8. The V gene's germline CDR1 is MGHRA and CDR2 YSYEKL. This CDR3 reads CASSPGQGWGNEQFF. The CDR3 nucleotides read TGCGCCAGCAGCCCCGGACAGGGTTGGGGCAATGAGCAGTTCTTC.

The rearrangement uses TRBV9 and TRBJ1-3, with a tentative D call TRBD1 (5 bases). The length of the CDR3 is 15 residues. Trimming removed 0 bases at V and 4 bases at J, with 11 bases between. The germline V gene has CDR1 SGDLS and CDR2 YYNGEE. CDR3 coding DNA: TGTGCCAGCAGCGTAGCTTCTGGGGCGGGAAACACCATATATTTT. This translates into CASSVASGAGNTIYF. The variable domain in full, completed from reference TRBV9 and TRBJ1-3, reads DSGVTQTPKHLITATGQRVTLRCSPRSGDLSVYWYQQSLDQGLQFLIQYYNGEERAKGNILERFSAQQFPDLHSELNLSSLELGDSALYFCASSVASGAGNTIYFGEGSWLTVV.

V usage is TRBV2 and J usage is TRBJ1-5; D gene uncertain. Trimming shortened V by 8 bases and J by 3 bases, and 11 bases separated the two germline ends. This CDR3 region has 13 residues. In germline, CDR1 is SNHLY, CDR2 FYNNEI. CDR3 sequence: CASSPGFNQPQHF. The CDR3 coding sequence is TGTGCCAGCTCTCCGGGATTCAATCAGCCCCAGCATTTT.

The chain employs TRBV28 and TRBJ2-7; possibly TRBD1 for D (6 bases). The CDR3 loop spans 15 amino acids. Germline V gene data show CDR1 as MDHEN and CDR2 as SYDVKM. V was trimmed by 1 base and J by 7 bases, leaving 17 bases between them. CDR3: CASSLSRGLTGEQYF. The CDR3 coding sequence is TGTGCCAGCAGTTTATCTCGAGGGCTAACAGGGGAGCAGTACTTC.

The chain is built from TRBV5-4 and TRBJ1-1; 9 bases line up with TRBD1. V was pared by 4 bases and J by 9 bases, with 4 bases of the junction left unmatched. The germline CDR1 and CDR2 sequences are SGHNT and YYREEE (reference sequence). CDR3 length: 12 residues. Here the CDR3 reads CASSLDRGKAFF. Here the CDR3 DNA reads TGTGCCAGCAGCCTAGACAGGGGGAAAGCTTTCTTT.

The chain links TRBV4-1 to TRBJ1-1, with D perhaps TRBD1 (5 bases). The germline V gene has CDR1 MGHRA and CDR2 YSYEKL. There are 13 residues in the CDR3. Trimming left V 3 bases short and J 6 bases short, with 11 bases between. Here the CDR3 reads CASSHLGVAEAFF. For the CDR3, the DNA is TGCGCCAGCAGCCATTTGGGGGTGGCTGAAGCTTTCTTT.

V and J are TRBV10-1 and TRBJ1-2, with 7 bases aligning to TRBD1. The CDR3 covers 15 residues. J gave up 10 bases and V 3 bases, and 14 bases lay outside the gene matches. The germline V gene encodes CDR1 WNHNN and CDR2 SYGVQD (reference sequence). This chain's CDR3 is CASSEQFRGGKDYTF. The CDR3 DNA reads TGCGCCAGCAGTGAACAGTTTAGAGGGGGCAAGGACTACACCTTC.

CDR3 sequence: CASSLQGSPAGELFF. CDR3 coding DNA: TGTGCCAGCAGCTTGCAGGGCTCCCCGGCCGGGGAGCTGTTTTTT. The V call is TRBV7-9, the J call TRBJ2-2; a weak D match, TRBD1 (5 bases). The V end lost 3 bases, the J end lost 6 bases, and 14 bases lay between the germline ends. Germline CDR1 reads SEHNR; CDR2 reads FQNEAQ (reference sequence). The CDR3 length is 15 residues.

The chain links TRBV9 to TRBJ2-7; D remains unclear. The CDR3 runs 12 residues. From germline, CDR1 is SGDLS and CDR2 YYNGEE. V was cut by 0 bases and J by 6 bases, with 7 bases left in between. The CDR3 nucleotides are TGTGCCAGCAGCGTAGGACTGGGCGAGCAGTACTTC. It codes for CASSVGLGEQYF. The whole variable domain, remainder taken from reference TRBV9 and TRBJ2-7, is DSGVTQTPKHLITATGQRVTLRCSPRSGDLSVYWYQQSLDQGLQFLIQYYNGEERAKGNILERFSAQQFPDLHSELNLSSLELGDSALYFCASSVGLGEQYFGPGTRLTVT.

This chain joins TRBV27 and TRBJ2-7; the match to TRBD2 covers 8 bases. V shed 6 bases and J 6 bases; nucleotides not matched to a gene: 7. Germline lookup yields CDR1 MNHEY and CDR2 SMNVEV (reference sequence). The CDR3 length is 13 residues. The CDR3 loop is CASRPGLGTEQYF. The DNA of the CDR3 is TGTGCCAGCAGACCGGGACTAGGAACCGAGCAGTACTTC.

This chain connects TRBV4-3 to TRBJ2-1; the D gene is possibly TRBD2 (5 bases). This CDR3 is built from 15 residues. V was pared by 0 bases and J by 5 bases, with 11 bases between. The germline V gene encodes CDR1 LGHNA and CDR2 YSLEER. The chain's CDR3 is CASSQDGEDDNEQFF. The CDR3 DNA is TGCGCCAGCAGCCAAGACGGGGAAGACGACAATGAGCAGTTCTTC.

About this clone: The same CDR3 arises from other DNA sequences in this sample as well. The rearrangement links TRBV27 to TRBJ2-3; D is uncertain. Trimming pared 4 bases from V and 3 bases from J, leaving 2 bases between. CDR3 length: 11 residues. CDR1 MNHEY and CDR2 SMNVEV come from the germline V gene (reference sequence). CDR3 in amino acids: CASSSTDTQYF. CDR3 nucleotide sequence: TGTGCCAGCAGTTCGACAGATACGCAGTATTTT.

The chain joins TRBV25-1 to TRBJ2-7; D possibly uses TRBD1 or TRBD2 (5 bases each). The V and J ends lost 2 bases and 4 bases respectively, with 9 bases between them. In germline, CDR1 is MGHDK, CDR2 SYGVNS. There are 13 residues in the CDR3. The CDR3 spells CASSERGVYEQYF. CDR3 bases: TGTGCCAGCAGTGAACGAGGGGTTTACGAGCAGTACTTC.

This chain links TRBV7-8 with TRBJ1-2; tentatively, D is TRBD1 (6 bases). The germline V gene has CDR1 SGHVS and CDR2 FQNEAQ. The CDR3 is 13 amino acids. Deletions cut 5 bases from V and 4 bases from J, with 11 bases between. In nucleotides, the CDR3 is TGTGCCAGCAGCCCCCTGGACAGCTATGGCTACACCTTC. Protein sequence: CASSPLDSYGYTF.

V gene TRBV7-9 combines with J gene TRBJ2-4, with a tentative D call TRBD2 (6 bases). The CDR3 sequence is 16 residues long. CDR1 SEHNR and CDR2 FQNEAQ come from the germline V gene (reference sequence). V lost 4 bases to trimming and J lost 5 bases, with 18 bases between them. CDR3 DNA sequence: TGTGCCAGCAGCTCCGCACTACTAGCTCCGGAAAACATTCAGTACTTC. Translated, it gives CASSSALLAPENIQYF. Supplemented by reference TRBV7-9 and TRBJ2-4, the full variable domain reads DTGVSQNPRHKITKRGQNVTFRCDPISEHNRLYWYRQTLGQGPEFLTYFQNEAQLEKSRLLSDRFSAERPKGSFSTLEIQRTEQGDSAMYLCASSSALLAPENIQYFGAGTRLSVL.

The gene calls are TRBV12-5 and TRBJ2-1, with 8 bases lining up with TRBD2. Germline CDR1 is LGHNT and CDR2 is FRNRAP. Losses at the gene ends were 1 base for V and 2 bases for J; bases not matched to a gene: 4. CDR3 length: 16 residues. CDR3 sequence: CASGLGLAYTYNEQFF. The DNA of the CDR3 is TGTGCTAGTGGTTTGGGACTAGCGTATACCTACAATGAGCAGTTCTTC.

This rearrangement joins TRBV5-6 to TRBJ2-6; D perhaps matches TRBD1 (6 bases). The CDR3 extends over 13 amino acids. V lost 7 bases to trimming and J lost 3 bases, with 8 bases between them. CDR1 and CDR2 (germline): SGHDT, YYEEEE. The chain's CDR3 is CASQGFGANVLTF. DNA for the CDR3: TGTGCCAGCCAGGGGTTTGGGGCCAACGTCCTGACTTTC.

V usage is TRBV11-2 and J usage is TRBJ1-1; no definite D call. Germline values: CDR1 SGHAT, CDR2 FQNNGV. Trimming shortened V by 5 bases and J by 7 bases, and 14 bases separated the two germline ends. The CDR3 consists of 13 residues. The CDR3 here is CASSLGVALEAFF. In nucleotides, the CDR3 is TGTGCCAGCAGCCTCGGGGTCGCACTTGAAGCTTTCTTT. Based on the CDR3 plus reference TRBV11-2 and TRBJ1-1, the full variable domain is EAGVAQSPRYKIIEKRQSVAFWCNPISGHATLYWYQQILGQGPKLLIQFQNNGVVDDSQLPKDRFSAERLKGVDSTLKIQPAKLEDSAVYLCASSLGVALEAFFGQGTRLTVV.

The chain has TRBV7-9 and TRBJ1-4; D is possibly TRBD1 (6 bases). Germline CDR1 SEHNR, CDR2 FQNEAQ (reference sequence). This CDR3 has 12 amino acids. Trimming removed 5 bases from V and 7 bases from J, with 8 bases in between. CDR3 protein: CASSLDSEKLFF. For the CDR3, the DNA is TGTGCCAGCAGCCTGGACAGTGAAAAACTGTTTTTT.

This clone was counted only a few times. The V gene is TRBV6-1, the J gene TRBJ2-3; TRBD1 aligns across 7 bases. This CDR3 is 16 amino acids long. V lost 0 bases to trimming and J lost 1 base; unmatched junction nucleotides: 4. Germline CDR1 reads MNHNS; CDR2 reads SASEGT. Here the CDR3 reads CASSEAAGGGTDTQYF. Written as DNA, the CDR3 is TGTGCCAGCAGTGAAGCGGCAGGGGGTGGCACAGATACGCAGTATTTT.

The rearrangement joins TRBV7-9 to TRBJ2-7; 8 nucleotides match TRBD1. With V trimmed by 7 bases and J by 3 bases, 11 bases remained unmatched. This CDR3 has 15 amino acids. Germline CDR1 reads SEHNR; CDR2 reads FQNEAQ (reference sequence). This chain's CDR3 is CASTFLDRAGYEQYF. DNA for the CDR3: TGTGCCAGCACCTTTTTGGACAGGGCCGGCTACGAGCAGTACTTC.

The chain joins TRBV4-1 to TRBJ2-1; D is possibly TRBD2 (6 bases). The CDR3 has 16 amino acids. V lost 1 base and J 2 bases, leaving 12 bases between the germline ends. Germline lookup yields CDR1 MGHRA and CDR2 YSYEKL. DNA of the CDR3: TGCGCCAGCAGCCAAGTCGGTGCGGGGACCTACAATGAGCAGTTCTTC. Translation: CASSQVGAGTYNEQFF.

The chain combines TRBV4-1 with TRBJ2-5; D remains ambiguous. The ends were cut back, 4 bases at V and 5 bases at J, with 14 bases in the middle. This CDR3 comprises 14 residues. CDR1 MGHRA and CDR2 YSYEKL come from the germline V gene. CDR3 DNA sequence: TGCGCCAGCAGCCGGGTGGGTAGTCTTGAGACCCAGTACTTC. This codes for CASSRVGSLETQYF.

The J gene is TRBJ2-3, the V gene TRBV5-1; no firm D call. V gave up 0 bases and J gave up 1 base, with 9 bases separating them. The length of the CDR3 is 15 residues. Germline CDR1 and CDR2: SGHRS and YFSETQ. The DNA of the CDR3 is TGCGCCAGCAGCTTGGAGATTGCTGGCACAGATACGCAGTATTTT. As protein: CASSLEIAGTDTQYF.

This clone was recorded a few times. The rearrangement links TRBV5-1 to TRBJ2-3; TRBD2 might be the D (5 bases). Germline V CDR1 and CDR2: SGHRS, YFSETQ. This CDR3 comprises 15 residues. V lost 3 bases, J lost 0 bases, and 11 bases lay in between. The CDR3 DNA reads as TGCGCCAGCAGCTCATGGACTCCTAGCACAGATACGCAGTATTTT. The encoded protein is CASSSWTPSTDTQYF.

The chain carries TRBV5-1 and TRBJ1-2; 9 nucleotides agree with TRBD1. The junction had 6 bases not matched to a gene; V was cut back by 5 bases and J by 4 bases. CDR1 SGHRS and CDR2 YFSETQ come from the germline V gene. The length of the CDR3 is 14 residues. The CDR3 DNA sequence: TGCGCCAGCAGGTTACAGGGGGCAGGCTATGGCTACACCTTC. Its protein is CASRLQGAGYGYTF. Full variable domain (missing parts from reference TRBV5-1 and TRBJ1-2): KAGVTQTPRYLIKTRGQQVTLSCSPISGHRSVSWYQQTPGQGLQFLFEYFSETQRNKGNFPGRFSGRQFSNSRSEMNVSTLELGDSALYLCASRLQGAGYGYTFGSGTRLTVV.

The chain has TRBV4-1 and TRBJ2-5; 9 bases line up with TRBD1. CDR3 length: 17 residues. The germline gives CDR1 MGHRA, CDR2 YSYEKL. With 0 bases clipped from V and 4 bases from J, the junction kept 9 bases outside the gene matches. The CDR3 here is CASSQDLRDRGRETQYF. The CDR3 DNA sequence: TGCGCCAGCAGCCAAGATTTGAGAGACAGGGGGAGAGAGACCCAGTACTTC.

This clone is a singleton in its sample. The CDR3 bases are TGTGCCAGCAGTTCACAGGGGGCAGCCCTCTATGGCTACACCTTC. This gives the protein CASSSQGAALYGYTF. V gene TRBV27 combines with J gene TRBJ1-2; 9 positions match TRBD1. The CDR3 is 15 residues long. Germline V lookup: CDR1 MNHEY, CDR2 SMNVEV (reference sequence). The V and J ends lost 4 bases and 4 bases, in that order; junction bases with no gene match: 7.